Below, 25 T cell receptor beta chains from the same sample are listed, as sequenced in a study of shared clonotypes between healthy human individuals. The repertoire was sequenced with immunoSEQ multiplex PCR; TCRdb's copy has only in-frame clones and lacks some. The sample lists 1,400,000 or so clones; around 98.5% were seen once. Sequenced sample: naive CD4+ T cells sorted from blood. Subset reported: CD45RA+ positively selected. Source of these receptors: a man under 40 in good health.

This rearrangement joins TRBV10-3 to TRBJ2-2; no firm D call. Trimming left V 5 bases short and J 4 bases short, with 11 bases between. The CDR3 contains 14 residues. The germline CDR1 and CDR2 sequences are ENHRY and SYGVKD. In DNA form, the CDR3 reads TGTGCCATCAGTTTTAACCCCACCACCGGGGAGCTGTTTTTT. It codes for CAISFNPTTGELFF.

The J gene is TRBJ2-1, the V gene TRBV30, with a tentative D call TRBD2 (6 bases). Per the germline V gene, CDR1 is GTSNPN and CDR2 is SVGIG (reference sequence). Deletions cut 3 bases from V and 1 base from J, with 10 bases between. This CDR3 is 14 amino acids long. The CDR3 protein is CAWSRGASYNEQFF. DNA for the CDR3: TGTGCCTGGAGCCGCGGGGCGTCCTACAATGAGCAGTTCTTC. Drawing the rest from reference TRBV30 and TRBJ2-1, the complete variable domain is SQTIHQWPATLVQPVGSPLSLECTVEGTSNPNLYWYRQAAGRGLQLLFYSVGIGQISSEVPQNLSASRPQDRQFILSSKKLLLSDSGFYLCAWSRGASYNEQFFGPGTRLTVL.

V is TRBV28 and J is TRBJ2-1, with 8 bases identical to TRBD2. The germline CDR1 and CDR2 sequences are MDHEN and SYDVKM. Germline trimming cut 10 bases from V and 3 bases from J; bases unmatched to any gene: 5. The CDR3 extends over 13 amino acids. This CDR3 is CATSGGIYNEQFF. As DNA, the CDR3 is TGTGCCACAAGCGGGGGAATCTACAATGAGCAGTTCTTC.

V usage is TRBV30 and J usage is TRBJ1-1; D ambiguous. Trimming removed 0 bases at V and 4 bases at J, with 9 bases between. The CDR3 has 13 residues. Germline V CDR1 and CDR2: GTSNPN, SVGIG (reference sequence). Written as DNA, the CDR3 is TGTGCCTGGAGTGTATTGGCCACCACTGAAGCTTTCTTT. Its translation is CAWSVLATTEAFF.

This chain's CDR3 is CASSTQGTDTQYF. As DNA, the CDR3 is TGTGCCAGCAGCACCCAAGGCACAGATACGCAGTATTTT. The chain joins TRBV7-2 to TRBJ2-3, with D hard to call. The CDR3 length is 13 residues. Trimming stripped 5 bases from V and 1 base from J, with 7 bases between. From germline, CDR1 is SGHTA and CDR2 FQGNSA.

J is TRBJ2-7 and V is TRBV11-2, with 7 bases fitting TRBD2. The J segment lost 6 bases and the V segment lost 0 bases, leaving 2 bases of the junction unmatched. Germline V gene data show CDR1 as SGHAT and CDR2 as FQNNGV. There are 13 residues in the CDR3. DNA for the CDR3: TGTGCCAGCAGCTTAGAGCGACTAGCCGAGCAGTACTTC. Translation gives CASSLERLAEQYF.

The chain has TRBV28 and TRBJ2-7; D unresolved. Trimming removed 5 bases from V and 4 bases from J, with 9 bases in between. The CDR3 sequence is 12 residues long. The germline CDR1 and CDR2 sequences are MDHEN and SYDVKM. CDR3 region: CASSLGMYEQYF. The CDR3, as DNA: TGTGCCAGCAGTCTGGGAATGTACGAGCAGTACTTC.

This clone was recorded once. This rearrangement joins TRBV5-1 to TRBJ2-3, with D tentatively TRBD1 or TRBD2 (7 bases each). Germline V gene sequence: CDR1 SGHRS, CDR2 YFSETQ. This CDR3 is 14 amino acids long. Trimming left V 4 bases short and J 10 bases short, with 19 bases between. The CDR3 DNA reads TGCGCCAGCAGCCGAGACAGGGAGGGCTACGCGCAGTATTTT. Translated, it gives CASSRDREGYAQYF.

V usage is TRBV7-9 and J usage is TRBJ1-1; a weak D match, TRBD1 (5 bases). Germline values: CDR1 SEHNR, CDR2 FQNEAQ (reference sequence). The CDR3 runs 16 residues. Trimming stripped 0 bases from V and 0 bases from J, with 11 bases between. CDR3 residues: CASSLAPPGMNTEAFF. CDR3 in DNA: TGTGCCAGCAGCTTAGCGCCCCCAGGGATGAACACTGAAGCTTTCTTT. The full variable domain, completed using reference TRBV7-9 and TRBJ1-1, is DTGVSQNPRHKITKRGQNVTFRCDPISEHNRLYWYRQTLGQGPEFLTYFQNEAQLEKSRLLSDRFSAERPKGSFSTLEIQRTEQGDSAMYLCASSLAPPGMNTEAFFGQGTRLTVV.

This chain links TRBV9 with TRBJ2-5; 11 nucleotides align to TRBD2. Germline V lookup: CDR1 SGDLS, CDR2 YYNGEE. The CDR3 runs to 16 residues. Trimming at V came to 0 bases and at J to 4 bases, leaving 5 bases not matched to a gene. CDR3 nucleotide sequence: TGTGCCAGCAGCGTAGGACTAGCGGGACTGTCAGAGACCCAGTACTTC. This encodes CASSVGLAGLSETQYF.

Notes on this clone: Germline and junction disagree at one end, which may indicate a read error. The genes are TRBV28 and TRBJ1-1, with a weak D call TRBD1 (5 bases). From germline, CDR1 is MDHEN and CDR2 SYDVKM. The CDR3 consists of 10 residues. The CDR3 spells CASSLGTPNF. The DNA of the CDR3 is TGTGCCAGCAGTTTAGGGACCCCAAACTTT. The variable domain in full, completed from reference TRBV28 and TRBJ1-1, reads DVKVTQSSRYLVKRTGEKVFLECVQDMDHENMFWYRQDPGLGLRLIYFSYDVKMKEKGDIPEGYSVSREKKERFSLILESASTNQTSMYLCASSLGTPNFGQGTRLTVV.

The rearrangement links TRBV18 to TRBJ2-7, with D unresolved. This CDR3 comprises 14 residues. Germline CDR1 is KGHSH and CDR2 is LQKENI. V lost 5 bases and J 3 bases, leaving 14 bases between the germline ends. The CDR3 nucleotides are TGTGCCAGCTCATTGGGGATCGGCAACTACGAGCAGTACTTC. This encodes CASSLGIGNYEQYF.

This clone appeared a single time. V gene TRBV10-3 combines with J gene TRBJ2-1; D possibly corresponds to TRBD2 (6 bases). The CDR3 runs to 12 residues. Per germline, CDR1 ENHRY and CDR2 SYGVKD. V shed 11 bases and J shed 9 bases, with 17 bases lying between them. CDR3 DNA sequence: TGTGCCGGAGGGGTATCAGGGAGTGAGCAGTTCTTC. Its protein is CAGGVSGSEQFF.

V gene TRBV7-2 combines with J gene TRBJ2-7; D gene uncertain. From germline, CDR1 is SGHTA and CDR2 FQGNSA. The CDR3 consists of 14 residues. V was shortened by 5 bases and J by 5 bases, with 16 bases between the two germline ends. CDR3 in DNA: TGTGCCAGCAGCCCCCTGCCCCAGTCCGACGAGCAGTACTTC. This sequence encodes CASSPLPQSDEQYF.

This chain links TRBV10-3 with TRBJ1-2; TRBD1 is a possible D gene (5 bases). In germline, CDR1 is ENHRY, CDR2 SYGVKD. CDR3 length equals 15 residues. V dropped 4 bases and J dropped 8 bases, with 20 bases sitting between them. The CDR3 nucleotides read TGTGCCATCAGTGGGCCCTTACGAGGGGCAACAGGCTACACCTTC. It translates to CAISGPLRGATGYTF.

The chain has TRBV2 and TRBJ2-7; tentatively, D is TRBD1 or TRBD2 (5 bases each). The V and J ends lost 7 bases and 0 bases respectively, with 10 bases between them. Germline V gene sequence: CDR1 SNHLY, CDR2 FYNNEI. This CDR3 comprises 13 residues. The chain's CDR3 is CASTLGPSYEQYF. CDR3 coding DNA: TGTGCCAGCACCTTGGGACCCTCCTACGAGCAGTACTTC. Full variable domain (outside the CDR3, taken from reference TRBV2 and TRBJ2-7): EPEVTQTPSHQVTQMGQEVILRCVPISNHLYFYWYRQILGQKVEFLVSFYNNEISEKSEIFDDQFSVERPDGSNFTLKIRSTKLEDSAMYFCASTLGPSYEQYFGPGTRLTVT.

The CDR3: CASSPTSAQETQYF. In DNA form, the CDR3 reads TGTGCCAGCTCACCAACTAGTGCCCAAGAGACCCAGTACTTC. V gene TRBV18 combines with J gene TRBJ2-5, with D perhaps TRBD2 (5 bases). The germline V gene has CDR1 KGHSH and CDR2 LQKENI. The CDR3 is 14 amino acids. Trimming left V 2 bases short and J 1 base short, with 8 bases between.

A word on this clone: Compared with germline, one end of the junction differs, possibly owing to a read error. The V and J genes are TRBV10-3 and TRBJ2-7; 14 bases are shared with TRBD2. The CDR3 loop spans 18 amino acids. Germline V gene lookup returns CDR1 ENHRY and CDR2 SYGVKD. CDR3 coding DNA: TGTGCCATTAGTGCCGGGACTAGCGGGAGTCCGAGCTCCTACGAGCAGTACTTC. Translation gives CAISAGTSGSPSSYEQYF.

The V call is TRBV28, the J call TRBJ2-7; 7 nucleotides line up with TRBD2. Germline V gene data show CDR1 as MDHEN and CDR2 as SYDVKM. The V segment lost 6 bases and the J segment 2 bases; nucleotides outside the gene matches: 13. The CDR3 is made up of 16 amino acids. For the CDR3, the DNA is TGTGCCAGCAGACCAGACCCTAGCGGTCTCCCCTACGAGCAGTACTTC. This codes for CASRPDPSGLPYEQYF.

This clone was counted once. This chain joins TRBV30 and TRBJ1-3; D gene unclear. V was trimmed by 3 bases and J by 3 bases, leaving 21 bases between them. The CDR3 runs to 17 residues. CDR1 is GTSNPN, CDR2 SVGIG, per germline (reference sequence). The CDR3 spells CAWRRRPNIPNGNTIYF. CDR3 sequence (DNA): TGTGCCTGGAGGCGACGTCCGAACATACCGAATGGAAACACCATATATTTT.

The V and J genes are TRBV11-2 and TRBJ2-1, with TRBD2 matching over 7 bases. The V gene's germline CDR1 is SGHAT and CDR2 FQNNGV. The CDR3 spans 15 residues. V gave up 2 bases and J gave up 2 bases; unmatched junction bases: 3. CDR3 nucleotides: TGTGCCAGCAGCTTAATTGCGGGAGCCTACAATGAGCAGTTCTTC. The encoded protein is CASSLIAGAYNEQFF.

The V and J genes are TRBV6-1 and TRBJ1-3; D remains ambiguous. The CDR3 consists of 15 residues. Germline CDR1 MNHNS, CDR2 SASEGT. V lost 4 bases to trimming and J lost 4 bases, with 14 bases between them. The DNA of the CDR3 is TGTGCCAGCAGTGCTTCGATGAGTGCCGGAAACACCATATATTTT. The encoded protein is CASSASMSAGNTIYF.

Written as DNA, the CDR3 is TGTGCCAGCAGCTTAGGCGGGCGGCCCTACGAGCAGTACTTC. Amino acids: CASSLGGRPYEQYF. The V gene is TRBV11-1, the J gene TRBJ2-7; D may be TRBD2 (5 bases). V lost 1 base and J 2 bases, leaving 9 bases between the germline ends. The CDR3 consists of 14 residues. Germline lookup yields CDR1 SGHAT and CDR2 FQDESV (reference sequence).

The V gene is TRBV7-7, the J gene TRBJ2-3, with 11 bases aligning to TRBD2. The CDR3 totals 15 residues. V shed 2 bases, J shed 4 bases, and the junction held 2 bases outside the gene matches. Germline assignment: CDR1 SSHAT and CDR2 FNYEAQ (reference sequence). The CDR3 DNA reads as TGTGCCAGCAGCTTACTAGCGGGAGGCCCAGATACGCAGTATTTT. It yields the protein CASSLLAGGPDTQYF. Combining the CDR3 with reference TRBV7-7 and TRBJ2-3 gives the whole variable domain GAGVSQSPRYKVTKRGQDVTLRCDPISSHATLYWYQQALGQGPEFLTYFNYEAQPDKSGLPSDRFSAERPEGSISTLTIQRTEQRDSAMYRCASSLLAGGPDTQYFGPGTRLTVL.

This chain connects TRBV5-6 to TRBJ2-1; no firm D call. Germline-derived CDR1 and CDR2 are SGHDT and YYEEEE. Trimming pared 1 base from V and 0 bases from J, leaving 14 bases between. The CDR3 extends over 17 amino acids. The CDR3 sequence: CASSLYKSRVSYNEQFF. The CDR3 coding sequence is TGTGCCAGCAGCTTGTATAAATCCCGGGTCTCCTACAATGAGCAGTTCTTC.